One sample yielded the 28 T cell receptor beta chains listed below, sequenced in a study of breast tumors, draining lymph nodes, adjacent tissues. One entry per CDR3 protein results from TCRdb running MiXCR on the multiplex PCR reads. The data show around 140,000 distinct CDR3 sequences, around 22% seen once. Samples came from axillary lymph nodes draining the breast cancer. Input material: axillary lymph node tissue. All receptors derive from a female donor with breast cancer. Some clones in this sample may be carry-over from other donors' samples.

This clonotype was seen many times. The rearrangement links TRBV28 to TRBJ2-7, with TRBD2 identical over 7 bases. The germline CDR1 and CDR2 sequences are MDHEN and SYDVKM. The CDR3 extends over 17 amino acids. Trimming removed 2 bases from V and 3 bases from J; junction bases left unmatched: 13. CDR3: CASSLGGGASGGYEQYF. The CDR3 coding sequence is TGTGCCAGCAGTTTAGGGGGGGGAGCGAGCGGAGGCTACGAGCAGTACTTC.

This clonotype was recorded many times. The V call is TRBV12-3 or TRBV12-4, the J call TRBJ2-1; D possibly corresponds to TRBD1 (6 bases). V was trimmed by 1 base and J by 0 bases, leaving 7 bases between them. This CDR3 is built from 15 residues. The CDR3 DNA reads TGTGCCAGCAGTTTAGGGGACACCTCCTACAATGAGCAGTTCTTC. This codes for CASSLGDTSYNEQFF.

This clonotype was found many times. The chain combines TRBV20-1 with TRBJ2-5; 12 bases map to TRBD2. The CDR3 runs 14 residues. Germline V CDR1 and CDR2: DFQATT, SNEGSKA (reference sequence). The ends lost 0 bases at V and 9 bases at J; junction bases unmatched: 5. The CDR3 DNA is TGCAGTGCTAGAGAGACTAGCGGGAGTGAGTCCCAGTACTTC. Its protein is CSARETSGSESQYF.

This clonotype was recorded many times. The rearrangement joins TRBV24-1 to TRBJ1-4; 7 nucleotides agree with TRBD1. There are 15 residues in the CDR3. CDR1 and CDR2 from the germline V gene are KGHDR and SFDVKD. Trimming cost V 2 bases and J 7 bases; bases outside gene matches: 6. The CDR3 loop is CATSDSRQGGEKLFF. CDR3 coding DNA: TGTGCCACCAGTGATTCACGACAGGGTGGTGAAAAACTGTTTTTT.

This clonotype was counted ten times or more. This chain uses TRBV5-6 with TRBJ1-4; D possibly corresponds to TRBD1 (6 bases). The CDR3 length is 16 residues. Germline CDR1 reads SGHDT; CDR2 reads YYEEEE. Trimming left V 2 bases short and J 6 bases short, with 17 bases between. The CDR3 sequence is CASSLWGGIWDEKLFF. CDR3 coding DNA: TGTGCCAGCAGCTTATGGGGGGGCATTTGGGATGAAAAACTGTTTTTT.

Ten or more counts support this clonotype. CDR3 bases: TGCAGTGCTAGACTAGCGGAATCCTACAATGAGCAGTTCTTC. It is translated as CSARLAESYNEQFF. The chain carries TRBV20-1 and TRBJ2-1, with 7 bases that match TRBD2. After removal of 2 bases from V and 1 base from J, the junction contained 2 bases not matched to a gene. Germline V gene sequence: CDR1 DFQATT, CDR2 SNEGSKA (reference sequence). The CDR3 is 14 amino acids.

To note about this clonotype: A much larger clone lies a single base off, so this may be a read error. V is TRBV12-5 and J is TRBJ2-1; TRBD2 aligns across 14 bases. After removal of 6 bases from V and 9 bases from J, the junction contained 4 bases not matched to a gene. Germline CDR1 and CDR2: LGHNT and FRNRAP. This CDR3 is built from 14 residues. The CDR3 nucleotides read TGTGCTAGTGGACCTGGACTAGCGGGAGGTGAGCAGTTCTTC. Its translation is CASGPGLAGGEQFF.

This clonotype was detected ten times or more. CDR3 sequence reads: CASSQAFDRDVSVYEQYF. In nucleotides, the CDR3 is TGTGCCAGCAGCCAAGCCTTCGACAGGGATGTATCGGTCTACGAGCAGTACTTC. The rearrangement joins TRBV4-2 to TRBJ2-7; TRBD1 matches 7 bases. After removal of 1 base from V and 3 bases from J, the junction contained 15 bases not matched to a gene. The CDR3 length is 18 residues. Germline loops: CDR1 LGHNA, CDR2 YNFKEQ.

This clonotype showed up many times. The J gene is TRBJ2-2, the V gene TRBV29-1, with 7 bases aligning to TRBD2. CDR3 length: 12 amino acids. Germline V gene data show CDR1 as SQVTM and CDR2 as ANQGSEA. With 7 bases clipped from V and 5 bases from J, the junction kept 4 bases outside the gene matches. CDR3 bases: TGCAGCGGCCAACTAGCGACCGGGGAGCTGTTTTTT. It yields the protein CSGQLATGELFF.

This clonotype was seen at least ten times. The rearrangement joins TRBV14 to TRBJ2-3; 9 nucleotides align to TRBD1. J lost 4 bases, V lost 4 bases, and 6 bases had no gene match. Germline CDR1 SGHDN, CDR2 FVKESK. The CDR3 is made up of 15 amino acids. CDR3 in amino acids: CASSPGTGNADTQYF. CDR3 nucleotide sequence: TGTGCCAGCAGCCCCGGGACAGGGAACGCAGATACGCAGTATTTT.

In its sample, this clonotype was seen many times. The chain couples TRBV6-5 to TRBJ2-1, with 8 nucleotides matching TRBD2. Germline V gene lookup returns CDR1 MNHEY and CDR2 SVGAGI. The CDR3 is 16 amino acids. Germline trimming cut 2 bases from V and 0 bases from J; bases unmatched to any gene: 3. This chain's CDR3 is CASSYLAGSSYNEQFF. The CDR3 DNA is TGTGCCAGCAGTTACCTAGCGGGTAGCTCCTACAATGAGCAGTTCTTC.

Notes on this clonotype: A much larger clone is a single base away; this may be a read error. Since the CDR3 does not end with the conserved phenylalanine or tryptophan, this likely comes from a read error. V and J are TRBV6-5 and TRBJ2-7, with 7 nucleotides matching TRBD1. The V gene's germline CDR1 is MNHEY and CDR2 SVGAGI. The CDR3 is 15 amino acids. V was pared by 6 bases and J by 5 bases, with 13 bases of the junction left unmatched. This chain's CDR3 is CASRPQTGYMNEQYS. The CDR3 DNA sequence: TGTGCCAGCAGACCCCAGACAGGGTACATGAACGAGCAGTACTCC.

In the case of this clonotype: Since a much larger clone is just one base distant, this may be a read error. The chain joins TRBV25-1 to TRBJ2-2; 7 nucleotides match TRBD2. The CDR3 length is 15 residues. Germline V gene data show CDR1 as MGHDK and CDR2 as SYGVNS. CDR3 protein: CARSDSGPNTGELFF. CDR3 DNA sequence: TGTGCCAGGAGTGATAGCGGGCCTAACACCGGGGAGCTGTTTTTT.

About this clonotype: A much larger clone is a single base away; this may be a read error. The rearrangement uses TRBV6-1 and TRBJ2-3; a weak D match, TRBD2 (5 bases). V gave up 4 bases and J gave up 4 bases, with 9 bases separating them. This CDR3 spans 13 amino acids. Germline V gene data show CDR1 as MNHNS and CDR2 as SASEGT. The CDR3 DNA follows: TGTGCCAGCAGTGGGACTTACGCAGATACGCAGTATTTT. Its protein product is CASSGTYADTQYF.

This clonotype was recorded many times. The chain recombines TRBV6-5 with TRBJ2-3, with TRBD2 matching over 11 bases. This CDR3 region has 15 residues. Germline-derived CDR1 and CDR2 are MNHEY and SVGAGI. The V segment lost 7 bases and the J segment 5 bases; nucleotides outside the gene matches: 8. In DNA form, the CDR3 reads TGTGCCAGCACCCTTAGCGGGAGGGCCGAAGATACGCAGTATTTT. Translated, it gives CASTLSGRAEDTQYF.

This clonotype was observed at least ten times. The V call is TRBV20-1, the J call TRBJ2-6; a possible D gene is TRBD1 (6 bases). The CDR3 length is 20 residues. V lost 3 bases and J 0 bases, leaving 24 bases between the germline ends. Germline CDR1 reads DFQATT; CDR2 reads SNEGSKA (reference sequence). The CDR3 reads CSARGSTGQRSPSGANVLTF. The DNA of the CDR3 is TGCAGTGCTAGGGGGTCAACCGGACAGCGGTCGCCCTCTGGGGCCAACGTCCTGACTTTC.

For this clonotype: A much larger clone lies one base from this, so it may be a read error. This rearrangement joins TRBV12-3 or TRBV12-4 to TRBJ2-1; TRBD2 might be the D (5 bases). The CDR3 is made up of 11 amino acids. The CDR3 protein is CASSLRVPQLF. The CDR3 DNA follows: TGTGCCAGCAGTTTGAGGGTACCCCAGCTCTTC.

In the case of this clonotype: A much larger clone differs by one base, so this may be a read error. The V and J genes are TRBV7-2 and TRBJ2-7; no definite D call. Germline CDR1 SGHTA, CDR2 FQGNSA. Trimming cost V 4 bases and J 5 bases, with 9 bases left between them. This CDR3 is built from 12 residues. The CDR3, as DNA: TGTGCCAGCAGCTCTTTGGGAAACGAGCAGTACTTC. As protein: CASSSLGNEQYF.

This clonotype was counted at least ten times. This rearrangement joins TRBV9 to TRBJ2-3; TRBD1 aligns across 12 bases. Germline V gene data show CDR1 as SGDLS and CDR2 as YYNGEE. This CDR3 contains 15 residues. The ends lost 4 bases at V and 5 bases at J; junction bases unmatched: 5. The CDR3 DNA reads TGTGCCAGCAGCAAGGGACAGGGGGCGCGAGATACGCAGTATTTT. Protein: CASSKGQGARDTQYF.

This clonotype was seen at least ten times. J is TRBJ2-3 and V is TRBV7-8, with D perhaps TRBD1 (6 bases). Germline-derived CDR1 and CDR2 are SGHVS and FQNEAQ. The V end was cut by 1 base, the J end by 1 base, with 12 bases between. This CDR3 has 16 amino acids. The CDR3 region has the DNA TGTGCCAGCAGCTTAGGACAGGCCTGGGGCACAGATACGCAGTATTTT. Translating it yields CASSLGQAWGTDTQYF. The full variable domain, completed using reference TRBV7-8 and TRBJ2-3, is GAGVSQSPRYKVAKRGQDVALRCDPISGHVSLFWYQQALGQGPEFLTYFQNEAQLDKSGLPSDRFFAERPEGSVSTLKIQRTQQEDSAVYLCASSLGQAWGTDTQYFGPGTRLTVL.

On this clonotype itself: It may be a read error: a sequence one base away is much more abundant. The rearrangement joins TRBV6-5 to TRBJ1-2; 10 bases are a match to TRBD1. The CDR3 has 15 residues. Trimming at V came to 5 bases and at J to 4 bases, leaving 7 bases not matched to a gene. Germline V gene lookup returns CDR1 MNHEY and CDR2 SVGAGI. The CDR3 loop is CASSDRDRGAYGYTF. In DNA, the CDR3 is TGTGCCAGCAGTGACCGGGACAGGGGCGCCTATGGCTACACCTTC.

This clonotype was observed a few times. The CDR3 bases are TGTGCCAGCAGCCAGACCGGGGACAGGGTACAAGAGACCCAGTACTTC. Translating it yields CASSQTGDRVQETQYF. The V and J genes are TRBV3-2 and TRBJ2-5; the table names TRBD1, a call not compared with the DNA. TRBV3-2 is termed a pseudogene. This CDR3 comprises 16 residues.

On this clonotype itself: A much bigger clone sits one base away, suggesting this may be a read error. The V call is TRBV18, the J call TRBJ2-7; no firm D call. This CDR3 contains 14 residues. Germline V gives CDR1 KGHSH, CDR2 LQKENI. DNA of the CDR3: TGTGCCAGCTCACCACAAGGGCCGAACTACGTGCAGTACTTC. As protein: CASSPQGPNYVQYF.

This clonotype was seen ten or more times. DNA for the CDR3: TGCGCCAGCAGCTTGACGACAGGGGATACCAATTCACCCCTCCACTTT. It encodes CASSLTTGDTNSPLHF. V usage is TRBV5-1 and J usage is TRBJ1-6; 8 bases match TRBD1. The CDR3 has 16 residues. Germline CDR1 reads SGHRS; CDR2 reads YFSETQ. Trimming took 1 base from V and 7 from J; bases not matched to a gene: 7.

To note about this clonotype: An end of the junction does not agree with germline; a read error may underlie this. CDR3 sequence: CASRNPQGFYGNTF. The CDR3 DNA reads as TGTGCCAGTAGGAACCCACAGGGGTTCTATGGCAACACCTTC. V gene TRBV19 combines with J gene TRBJ1-2; 7 nucleotides agree with TRBD1. The germline V gene encodes CDR1 LNHDA and CDR2 SQIVND (reference sequence). This CDR3 is built from 14 residues. The full variable domain, completed using reference TRBV19 and TRBJ1-2, is DGGITQSPKYLFRKEGQNVTLSCEQNLNHDAMYWYRQDPGQGLRLIYYSQIVNDFQKGDIAEGYSVSREKKESFPLTVTSAQKNPTAFYLCASRNPQGFYGNTFGSGTRLTVV.

The chain joins TRBV20-1 to TRBJ2-1; D is perhaps TRBD1 or TRBD2 (5 bases each). CDR3 length equals 14 residues. Trimming left V 6 bases short and J 12 bases short, with 24 bases between. Germline lookup yields CDR1 DFQATT and CDR2 SNEGSKA (reference sequence). CDR3 coding DNA: TGCAGTGCGAGGCTCCGGGACCGTGAGCGTGGGCAGTTCTTC. This sequence encodes CSARLRDRERGQFF.

As to this clonotype: Lacking the conserved final phenylalanine or tryptophan, this CDR3 likely reflects a read error. The V gene is TRBV30, the J gene TRBJ2-7, with 8 positions matching TRBD1. V dropped 3 bases and J dropped 6; count of bases not matched to a gene: 13. The CDR3 is 15 amino acids. Per germline, CDR1 GTSNPN and CDR2 SVGIG (reference sequence). The CDR3 here is CAWRGADRESSEQYS. The CDR3 region has the DNA TGTGCCTGGAGGGGGGCGGACAGGGAGTCTAGCGAGCAGTACTCC.

This clonotype was observed at least ten times. This rearrangement joins TRBV15 to TRBJ2-5, with D uncertain. The V end lost 1 base, the J end lost 1 base, and 16 bases lay between the germline ends. The V gene's germline CDR1 is LNHNV and CDR2 YYDKDF (reference sequence). There are 17 residues in the CDR3. CDR3 nucleotide sequence: TGTGCCACCAGCAGAGCCTCTCAGACGTGGGCCCAAGAGACCCAGTACTTC. This encodes CATSRASQTWAQETQYF.